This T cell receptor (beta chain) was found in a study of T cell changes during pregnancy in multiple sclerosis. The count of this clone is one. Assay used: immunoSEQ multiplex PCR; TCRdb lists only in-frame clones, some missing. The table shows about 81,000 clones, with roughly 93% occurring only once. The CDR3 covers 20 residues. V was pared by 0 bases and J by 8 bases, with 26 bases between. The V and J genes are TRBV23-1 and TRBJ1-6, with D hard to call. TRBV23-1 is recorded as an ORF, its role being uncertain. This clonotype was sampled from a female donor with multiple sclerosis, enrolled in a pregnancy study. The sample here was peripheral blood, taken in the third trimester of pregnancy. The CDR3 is CASSQSCAATYPGPYSPLHF. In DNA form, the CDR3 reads TGCGCCAGCAGTCAATCATGTGCAGCGACGTACCCTGGCCCATATTCACCCCTCCACTTT.